The source of this T cell receptor (beta chain) is a study of regulatory T cells in long-lasting Graves disease. iRepertoire HTBI primers and Arm-PCR of CDR3 regions built TCR beta libraries. TCRdb called the multiplex PCR reads again in MiXCR, with one record for every CDR3 protein. The table lists approximately 230,000 distinct CDR3 sequences, around 17% of them singletons. V dropped 2 bases and J dropped 6 bases, with 5 bases sitting between them. The CDR3 is 11 residues long. Germline lookup yields CDR1 LGHDT and CDR2 YNNKEL (reference sequence). Study observations and caveats: Sharing of public clonotypes was greater in persistent patients (2,741) than in new patients (more than 900). Persistent disease favored TRBV28, TRBJ1-2 and TRBJ2-5. Limited sample numbers may have lowered accuracy.

Time point defined: newly diagnosed GD, antithyroid drugs for less than 3 months. The TCR library was made from RNA that had been extracted from PBMCs in TRIzol. The authors drew patients from an endocrinology department in Xi'an, China. This clonotype has a count of ten or more. Its cognate antigen is unknown. The chain couples TRBV3-1 to TRBJ2-7; no definite D call. This receptor was identified in a female donor with Graves disease. Here the sequenced sample was peripheral blood mononuclear cells (PBMCs), taken at new diagnosis, from a patient treated with antithyroid drugs. CDR3 in amino acids: CASSQSVEQYF. CDR3 in DNA: TGTGCCAGCAGCCAATCTGTCGAGCAGTACTTC.